Listed here is a single T cell receptor (beta chain). The data derive from a study of blood T cell repertoires in COVID-19. Sequencing used immunoSEQ multiplex PCR; TCRdb keeps in-frame clones, though not all of them. This sample yields about 250,000 clones, of which about 86% are seen a single time; approximately 6% belongs to the top ten. The CDR3 is 15 amino acids. Germline V gene sequence: CDR1 SGHNT, CDR2 YENEEA. V lost 6 bases and J 5 bases, leaving 20 bases between the germline ends. The material sequenced was peripheral blood. The rearrangement uses TRBV11-3 and TRBJ2-7; a possible D gene is TRBD1 (7 bases). The TCR comes from a man aged 80 or over with acute or convalescent COVID-19. This chain's CDR3 is CASRTRGENFHEQYF. In DNA form, the CDR3 reads TGTGCCAGCAGAACCAGGGGGGAAAATTTCCACGAGCAGTACTTC.